A selection of T cell receptor beta chains follows, all from one sample in a study of OX40 agonist ivuxolimab in advanced cancers. Only in-frame clones appear in the TCRdb table, and some are missing; sequencing was by immunoSEQ multiplex PCR. The sample has 90,000 to 100,000 clones, about 85% seen once. Source: CD4+ or CD8+ T cells sorted from blood, taken in a trial of the OX40 agonist ivuxolimab. All receptors come from an adult with an advanced solid tumor such as melanoma, head and neck, liver or kidney cancer. The CDR3 runs from the conserved cysteine through the conserved F or W. A D gene is named only where the DNA matches it firmly. Expanded clones are given a class, and other clones once, few, many or no size at all.

>TRBJ1-1|TRBD1|NA|TRBV6-6|14
CASTLGQMNTEAFF
TGTGCCAGTACTCTGGGACAGATGAACACTGAAGCTTTCTTT
>TRBJ2-3|NA|NA|TRBV20-1|11
CSANRRDTQYF
TGCAGTGCTAACCGCCGAGATACGCAGTATTTT
>TRBJ2-5|TRBD2|NA|TRBV19|15
CASSDSGTGQETQYF
TGTGCCAGTAGCGACAGCGGGACGGGTCAAGAGACCCAGTACTTC
>TRBJ2-1|TRBD2|NA|TRBV28|13
CASSGTSGTWRFF
TGTGCCAGCAGCGGGACTAGCGGGACCTGGAGGTTCTTC
>TRBJ1-4|NA|NA|TRBV27|14
CASSFKHVGEKLFF
TGTGCCAGCAGTTTCAAACACGTCGGGGAAAAACTGTTTTTT
>TRBJ2-5|NA|few|TRBV2|15
CASSERGSTPETQYF
TGTGCCAGCAGTGAAAGGGGCAGTACCCCAGAGACCCAGTACTTC
>TRBJ2-1|NA|NA|TRBV27|12
CASSAGLTILFF
TGTGCCAGCAGTGCAGGACTGACCATTCTGTTCTTC
>TRBJ1-2|NA|NA|TRBV7-2|14
CASSLDNPRTGYTF
TGTGCCAGCAGCTTAGACAATCCCAGAACGGGCTACACCTTC
>TRBJ2-5|NA|NA|TRBV10-3|13
CAISWDTQETQYF
TGTGCCATCAGTTGGGACACGCAAGAGACCCAGTACTTC
>TRBJ2-3|TRBD2|NA|TRBV11-3|16
CASSPSSGRMGDTQYF
TGTGCCAGCAGCCCCTCGAGCGGGAGGATGGGAGATACGCAGTATTTT
>TRBJ1-2|NA|NA|TRBV30|17
CAWRDTGYSISSVGYTF
TGTGCCTGGAGGGACACAGGGTATTCGATTTCCTCGGTTGGCTACACCTTC
>TRBJ2-5|NA|NA|TRBV18|12
CASSPNQETQYF
TGTGCCAGCTCACCTAACCAAGAGACCCAGTACTTC
>TRBJ2-5|TRBD2|NA|TRBV9|15
CASSVSSGRAETQYF
TGTGCCAGCAGCGTTTCTAGCGGGAGGGCAGAGACCCAGTACTTC
>TRBJ1-4|TRBD1|NA|TRBV27|14
CASSPGQGREKLFF
TGTGCCAGCAGTCCGGGACAGGGAAGGGAAAAACTGTTTTTT
>TRBJ1-2|TRBD1|NA|TRBV20-1|11
CSARDRGGYTF
TGCAGTGCTCGGGACAGGGGCGGCTACACCTTC
>TRBJ1-1|NA|NA|TRBV11-2|15
CASSPVGGFHTEAFF
TGTGCCAGCAGTCCCGTTGGGGGGTTCCACACTGAAGCTTTCTTT
>TRBJ2-7|TRBD1|NA|TRBV19|13
CASRVTGTYEQYF
TGTGCCAGTAGGGTGACAGGGACCTACGAGCAGTACTTC
>TRBJ2-1|TRBD2|once|TRBV19|14
CASSHGTSGVEQFF
TGTGCCAGTAGTCACGGGACTAGCGGGGTTGAGCAGTTCTTC
>TRBJ1-2|TRBD1|NA|TRBV4-1|16
CASSQEGTGGIYGYTF
TGCGCCAGCAGCCAAGAAGGGACAGGGGGCATCTATGGCTACACCTTC
>TRBJ2-7|TRBD2|NA|TRBV7-9|16
CASSFGTSGSGYEQYF
TGTGCCAGCAGCTTCGGGACTAGCGGGAGCGGGTACGAGCAGTACTTC
>TRBJ2-2|TRBD1|few|TRBV6-1|15
CASSSGQGRAGELFF
TGTGCCAGCAGTTCTGGACAGGGTAGGGCCGGGGAGCTGTTTTTT
>TRBJ2-3|NA|NA|TRBV7-8|12
CASSLALGTQYF
TGTGCCAGCAGCTTAGCGCTCGGTACGCAGTATTTT
>TRBJ2-1|NA|NA|TRBV7-3|12
CASSLRGNEQFF
TGTGCCAGCAGCTTAAGAGGCAATGAGCAGTTCTTC
>TRBJ1-5|NA|few|TRBV2|15
CASSESLPRWQPQHF
TGTGCCAGCAGTGAAAGTCTCCCTCGATGGCAGCCCCAGCATTTT
>TRBJ1-3|NA|NA|TRBV28|14
CASSLDRVGNTIYF
TGTGCCAGCAGTTTAGACCGGGTTGGAAACACCATATATTTT
>TRBJ1-1|TRBD1|NA|TRBV9|13
CASSPQGATEAFF
TGTGCCAGCAGCCCCCAGGGGGCGACTGAAGCTTTCTTT
>TRBJ1-5|NA|NA|TRBV11-2|15
CASSLDGRANQPQHF
TGTGCCAGCAGCTTAGATGGCAGGGCAAATCAGCCCCAGCATTTT
>TRBJ2-7|TRBD2|NA|TRBV10-2|14
CATSTSGMPYEQYF
TGCGCCACCTCGACTAGCGGGATGCCCTACGAGCAGTACTTC
>TRBJ2-1|TRBD2|NA|TRBV28|14
CASSTSATYNEQFF
TGTGCCAGCAGTACTAGCGCTACCTACAATGAGCAGTTCTTC
>TRBJ2-5|TRBD2|NA|TRBV25-1|17
CASSVTPGAGEGETQYF
TGTGCCAGCAGTGTCACGCCCGGGGCGGGAGAGGGGGAGACCCAGTACTTC
>TRBJ1-1|TRBD1|NA|TRBV13|14
CASNLRQGLTEAFF
TGTGCCAGCAACTTGAGACAGGGTCTTACTGAAGCTTTCTTT
>TRBJ2-2|NA|NA|TRBV7-9|13
CASSLGGTGELFF
TGTGCCAGCAGCTTAGGGGGCACCGGGGAGCTGTTTTTT
>TRBJ1-4|NA|few|TRBV25-1|13
CASTWGGGEKLFF
TGTGCCAGCACCTGGGGTGGGGGTGAAAAACTGTTTTTT
>TRBJ2-5|NA|NA|TRBV5-1|15
CASSRDGDYQETQYF
TGCGCCAGCAGCCGGGACGGCGACTACCAAGAGACCCAGTACTTC
>TRBJ1-2|NA|NA|TRBV5-1|14
CASSFDSSIPGYTF
TGCGCCAGCAGCTTCGACAGTAGCATCCCTGGCTACACCTTC
>TRBJ2-1|NA|NA|TRBV7-2|12
CASSLFNNEQFF
TGTGCCAGCAGCTTATTCAACAATGAGCAGTTCTTC
>TRBJ1-1|NA|NA|TRBV28|10
CASRGTEAFF
TGTGCCAGCAGGGGGACAGAAGCTTTCTTT
>TRBJ2-3|TRBD2|NA|TRBV5-6|16
CASSLDLAGAVDTQYF
TGTGCCAGCAGCTTGGATCTAGCGGGAGCGGTAGATACGCAGTATTTT
>TRBJ2-2|TRBD1|once|TRBV25-1|16
CASSRSGQGNTGELFF
TGTGCCAGCAGCCGCTCGGGACAGGGTAACACCGGGGAGCTGTTTTTT
>TRBJ1-1|NA|NA|TRBV5-1|14
CASSYRQVNTEAFF
TGCGCCAGCAGCTACCGACAGGTAAACACTGAAGCTTTCTTT
>TRBJ2-1|NA|NA|TRBV5-1|15
CASSLGVTSPDEQFF
TGCGCCAGCAGCTTGGGAGTGACTTCCCCGGATGAGCAGTTCTTC
>TRBJ2-1|TRBD2|NA|TRBV4-2|16
CASSQSRTSRYNEQFF
TGTGCCAGCAGCCAATCGAGGACTAGTCGGTACAATGAGCAGTTCTTC
>TRBJ1-5|TRBD1|once|TRBV28|15
CASNSGTGNNQPQHF
TGTGCCAGCAACTCCGGGACAGGGAACAATCAGCCCCAGCATTTT
>TRBJ1-2|NA|NA|TRBV25-1|17
CASSEYNRAGVVDGYTF
TGTGCCAGCAGTGAATATAATAGGGCGGGGGTAGTGGATGGCTACACCTTC
>TRBJ1-1|NA|NA|TRBV27|10
CASKLVEAFF
TGTGCCAGCAAGCTTGTGGAAGCTTTCTTT
>TRBJ2-1|TRBD2|NA|TRBV4-1|16
CASSQPLAVKYNEQFF
TGCGCCAGCAGCCAACCCCTAGCGGTAAAATACAATGAGCAGTTCTTC
>TRBJ2-1|NA|NA|TRBV10-3|12
CAISGKSGEQFF
TGTGCCATCAGTGGAAAGTCGGGTGAGCAGTTCTTC
>TRBJ1-2|NA|NA|TRBV18|13
CASSSGTHYGYTF
TGTGCCAGCTCATCCGGGACGCACTATGGCTACACCTTC
>TRBJ2-1|TRBD2|NA|TRBV7-3|15
CASSLGTSGHNEQFF
TGTGCCAGCAGCCTCGGGACTAGCGGCCACAATGAGCAGTTCTTC
>TRBJ1-4|NA|NA|TRBV29-1|13
CSARGATNEKLFF
TGCAGCGCCAGGGGTGCAACTAATGAAAAACTGTTTTTT
>TRBJ2-2|NA|NA|TRBV9|17
CASSVDFRSPLTGELFF
TGTGCCAGCAGCGTAGATTTTAGATCCCCACTGACCGGGGAGCTGTTTTTT
>TRBJ2-2|NA|NA|TRBV14|15
CASSQGQPGTGELFF
TGTGCCAGCAGCCAAGGGCAGCCGGGCACCGGGGAGCTGTTTTTT
>TRBJ1-6|NA|NA|TRBV6-1|17
CASSASRGLLLGSPLHF
TGTGCCAGCAGTGCCTCCCGGGGCCTCCTTTTGGGATCACCCCTCCACTTT
>TRBJ1-2|NA|NA|TRBV19|12
CASGEGEGGYTF
TGTGCCAGTGGTGAAGGTGAGGGGGGCTACACCTTC
>TRBJ1-2|TRBD1|NA|TRBV2|12
CANKTGNYGYTF
TGTGCCAACAAGACAGGGAACTATGGCTACACCTTC
>TRBJ1-5|NA|NA|TRBV19|17
CASSIGNREIVYQPQHF
TGTGCCAGTAGTATAGGAAACCGGGAAATTGTTTATCAGCCCCAGCATTTT
>TRBJ1-2|NA|NA|TRBV28|13
CASSFDGTAGYTF
TGTGCCAGCAGCTTTGACGGGACGGCTGGCTACACCTTC
>TRBJ1-6|NA|NA|TRBV2|13
CASSEVANSPLHF
TGTGCCAGCAGTGAGGTGGCTAATTCACCCCTCCACTTT
>TRBJ1-2|TRBD1|NA|TRBV28|12
CASQGDSYGYTF
TGTGCCTCTCAGGGGGATAGCTATGGCTACACCTTC
>TRBJ2-1|TRBD1|NA|TRBV7-3|16
CASSLDRGPSNNEQFF
TGTGCCAGCAGCCTAGACAGGGGACCCTCCAACAATGAGCAGTTCTTC